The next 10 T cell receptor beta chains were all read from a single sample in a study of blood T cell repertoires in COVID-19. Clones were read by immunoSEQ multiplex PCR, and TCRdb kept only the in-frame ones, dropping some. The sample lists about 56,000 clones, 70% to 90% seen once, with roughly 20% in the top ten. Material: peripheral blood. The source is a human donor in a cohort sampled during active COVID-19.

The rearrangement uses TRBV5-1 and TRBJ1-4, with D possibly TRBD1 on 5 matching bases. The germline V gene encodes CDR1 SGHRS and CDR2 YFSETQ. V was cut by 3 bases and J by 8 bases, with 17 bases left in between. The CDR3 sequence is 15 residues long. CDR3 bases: TGCGCCAGCAGCTCCCCAGGGATGAGTGGGGAAAAACTGTTTTTT. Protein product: CASSSPGMSGEKLFF.

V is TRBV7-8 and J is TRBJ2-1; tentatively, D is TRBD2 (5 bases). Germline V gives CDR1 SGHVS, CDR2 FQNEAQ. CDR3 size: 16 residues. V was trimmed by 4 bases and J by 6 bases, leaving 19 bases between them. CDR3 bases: TGTGCCAGCAGCTCTCCCGCCTTGAGGGCCGGCAATGAGCAGTTCTTC. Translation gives CASSSPALRAGNEQFF. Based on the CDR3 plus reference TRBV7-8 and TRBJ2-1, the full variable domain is GAGVSQSPRYKVAKRGQDVALRCDPISGHVSLFWYQQALGQGPEFLTYFQNEAQLDKSGLPSDRFFAERPEGSVSTLKIQRTQQEDSAVYLCASSSPALRAGNEQFFGPGTRLTVL.

CDR3 in amino acids: CASSLSRENGYTF. In DNA, the CDR3 is TGTGCCAGCAGTTTATCGAGGGAGAATGGCTACACCTTC. The genes are TRBV27 and TRBJ1-2; D ambiguous. Germline-derived CDR1 and CDR2 are MNHEY and SMNVEV (reference sequence). CDR3 length equals 13 residues. The V gene lost 0 bases and the J gene lost 6 bases, with 8 bases spanning the gap.

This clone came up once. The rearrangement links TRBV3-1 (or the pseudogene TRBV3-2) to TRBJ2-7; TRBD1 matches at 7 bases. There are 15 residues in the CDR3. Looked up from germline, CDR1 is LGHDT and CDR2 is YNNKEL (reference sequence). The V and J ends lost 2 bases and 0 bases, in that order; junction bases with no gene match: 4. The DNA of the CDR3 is TGTGCCAGCAGCCAACCGGGACAGATCTCCTACGAGCAGTACTTC. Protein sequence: CASSQPGQISYEQYF.

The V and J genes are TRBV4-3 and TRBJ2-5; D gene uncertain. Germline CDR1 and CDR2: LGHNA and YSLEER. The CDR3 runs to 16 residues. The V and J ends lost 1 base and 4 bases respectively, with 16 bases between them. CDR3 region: CASSQGALRAVETQYF. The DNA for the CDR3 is TGCGCCAGCAGCCAAGGTGCTTTAAGAGCTGTAGAGACCCAGTACTTC.

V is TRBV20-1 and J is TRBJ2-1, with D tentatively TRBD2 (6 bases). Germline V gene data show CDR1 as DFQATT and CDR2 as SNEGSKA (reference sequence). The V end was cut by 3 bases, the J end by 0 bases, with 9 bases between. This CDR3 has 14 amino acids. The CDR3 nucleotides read TGCAGTGCTAGTATTAGCGGCTCCTACAATGAGCAGTTCTTC. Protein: CSASISGSYNEQFF.

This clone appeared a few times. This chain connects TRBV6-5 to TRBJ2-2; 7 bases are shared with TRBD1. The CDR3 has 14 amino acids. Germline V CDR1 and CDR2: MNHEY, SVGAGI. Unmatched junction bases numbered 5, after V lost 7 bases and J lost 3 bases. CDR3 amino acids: CASTTTGHTGELFF. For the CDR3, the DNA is TGTGCCAGCACCACGACAGGGCACACCGGGGAGCTGTTTTTT.

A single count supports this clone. CDR3 amino acids: CASSGGASRDEQFF. The CDR3 DNA reads TGCGCCAGCAGTGGGGGGGCCTCTAGGGATGAGCAGTTCTTC. The J gene is TRBJ2-1, the V gene TRBV4-1, with D perhaps TRBD2 (7 bases). Germline CDR1 is MGHRA and CDR2 is YSYEKL. This CDR3 has 14 amino acids. V was cut by 6 bases and J by 8 bases, with 17 bases left in between.

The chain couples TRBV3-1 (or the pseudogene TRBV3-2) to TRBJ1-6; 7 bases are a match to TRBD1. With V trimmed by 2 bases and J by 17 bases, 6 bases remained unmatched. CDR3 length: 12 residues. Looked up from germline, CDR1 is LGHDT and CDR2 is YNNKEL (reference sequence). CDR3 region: CASSQRDRGFHF. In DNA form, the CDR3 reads TGTGCCAGCAGCCAACGGGACAGAGGCTTCCACTTT.

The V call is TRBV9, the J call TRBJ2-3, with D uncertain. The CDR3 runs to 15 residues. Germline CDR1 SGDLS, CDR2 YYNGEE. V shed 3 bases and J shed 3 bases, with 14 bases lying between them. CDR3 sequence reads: CASSASTLRTDTQYF. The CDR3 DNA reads TGTGCCAGCAGCGCTTCGACACTTCGGACAGATACGCAGTATTTT.